The sequence of this TCR beta chain was determined in a study of low-dose radiotherapy and immunotherapy resistance in tumors. About the research overall: Given every two weeks, intravenous cyclophosphamide 200 mg/m2 preceded radiation and immunotherapy by one day. Aspirin was administered orally at 300 mg daily for four cycles, commencing on cycle 1 day 1.

V was pared by 1 base and J by 7 bases, with 8 bases between. CDR1 SGHDN and CDR2 FVKESK come from the germline V gene. The CDR3 loop spans 13 amino acids. This clonotype was seen ten or more times. Stated time point: after trial treatment. The treatment denotes: LDRT plus nivolumab, ipilimumab, low-dose cyclophosphamide and aspirin (RACIN trial). First-strand cDNA relied on TRAV- and TRBV-specific primers spanning alpha and beta chains. TCR amplification ran 20 PCR cycles using constant-region and V-primer adapter primers. TCRdb ran MiXCR on the reads and lists one entry per CDR3 protein. The sample gives about 80,000 distinct CDR3 sequences, about a sixth of which show up once; 1.1% to 1.5% is in the top ten.

The chain combines TRBV14 with TRBJ1-3; D is unclear. The sequence came from a male donor with prostate cancer. The material was PBMCs, obtained after low-dose radiotherapy plus immunotherapy. The CDR3 sequence: CASSQGRENTIYF. DNA for the CDR3: TGTGCCAGCAGCCAAGGGAGGGAGAACACCATATATTTT.